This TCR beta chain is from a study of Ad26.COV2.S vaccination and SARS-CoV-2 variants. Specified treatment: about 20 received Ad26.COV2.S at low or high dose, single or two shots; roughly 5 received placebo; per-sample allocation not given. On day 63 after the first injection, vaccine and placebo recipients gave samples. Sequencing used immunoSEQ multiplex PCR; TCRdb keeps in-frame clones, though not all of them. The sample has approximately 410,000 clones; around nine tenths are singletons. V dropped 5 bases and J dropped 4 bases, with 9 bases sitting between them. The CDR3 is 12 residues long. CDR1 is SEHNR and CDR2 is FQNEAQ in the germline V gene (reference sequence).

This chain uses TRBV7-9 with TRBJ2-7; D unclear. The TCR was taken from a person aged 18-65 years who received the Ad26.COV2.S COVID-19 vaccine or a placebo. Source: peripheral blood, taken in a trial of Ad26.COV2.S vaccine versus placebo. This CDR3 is CASSPTDYEQYF. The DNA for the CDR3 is TGTGCCAGCAGCCCCACAGATTACGAGCAGTACTTC.